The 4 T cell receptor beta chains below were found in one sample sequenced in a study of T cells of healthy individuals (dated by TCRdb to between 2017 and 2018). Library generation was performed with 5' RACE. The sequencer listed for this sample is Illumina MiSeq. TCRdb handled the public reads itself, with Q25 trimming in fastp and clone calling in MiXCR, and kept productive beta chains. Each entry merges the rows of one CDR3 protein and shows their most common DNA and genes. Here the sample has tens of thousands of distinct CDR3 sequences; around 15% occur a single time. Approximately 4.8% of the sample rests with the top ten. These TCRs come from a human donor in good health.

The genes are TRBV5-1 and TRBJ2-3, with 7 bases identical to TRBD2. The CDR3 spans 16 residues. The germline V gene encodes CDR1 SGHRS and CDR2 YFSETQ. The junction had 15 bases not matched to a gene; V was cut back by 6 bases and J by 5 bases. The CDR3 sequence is CASTPRASGAGDTQYF. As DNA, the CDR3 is TGCGCCAGCACCCCCCGGGCTAGCGGAGCGGGAGATACGCAGTATTTT. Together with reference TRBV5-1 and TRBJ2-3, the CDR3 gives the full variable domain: KAGVTQTPRYLIKTRGQQVTLSCSPISGHRSVSWYQQTPGQGLQFLFEYFSETQRNKGNFPGRFSGRQFSNSRSEMNVSTLELGDSALYLCASTPRASGAGDTQYFGPGTRLTVL.

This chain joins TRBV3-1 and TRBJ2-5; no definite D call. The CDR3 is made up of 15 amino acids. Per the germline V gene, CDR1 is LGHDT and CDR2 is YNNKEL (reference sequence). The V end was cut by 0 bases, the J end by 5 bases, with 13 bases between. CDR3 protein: CASSQDLERIETQYF. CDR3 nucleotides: TGTGCCAGCAGCCAAGACCTGGAGAGGATTGAGACCCAGTACTTC.

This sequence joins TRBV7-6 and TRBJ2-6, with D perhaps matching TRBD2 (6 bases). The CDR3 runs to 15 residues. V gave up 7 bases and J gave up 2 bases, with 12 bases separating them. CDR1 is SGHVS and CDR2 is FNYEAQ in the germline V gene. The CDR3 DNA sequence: TGTGCCAGCACCCCTTGGGGGGCTGGGGCCAACGTCCTGACTTTC. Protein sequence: CASTPWGAGANVLTF.

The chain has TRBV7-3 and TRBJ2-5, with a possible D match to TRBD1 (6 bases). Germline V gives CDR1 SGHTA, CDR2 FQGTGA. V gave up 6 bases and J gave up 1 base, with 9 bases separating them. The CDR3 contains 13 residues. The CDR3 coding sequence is TGTGCCAGCAGGAAACAGGGCCAAGAGACCCAGTACTTC. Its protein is CASRKQGQETQYF.